This TCR beta chain stems from a study of shared clonotypes between healthy human individuals. Looking at the study overall: The donor pool was made up of two women and a few men aged 18 to 49. Each donor had three CD4 naive, three CD4 memory, two CD8 naive and one CD8 memory plate.

Trimming cost V 0 bases and J 3 bases, with 12 bases left between them. CDR1 and CDR2 from the germline V gene are MNHNS and SASEGT. The CDR3 runs 16 residues. Healthy HIV-negative adults without recent acute infections or vaccinations served as donors. Authors' methods: Quality scores were absent from the junction-only immunoSEQ sequences, so filtering differed. Sequencing was performed with immunoSEQ multiplex PCR; in TCRdb, only in-frame clones are kept and a portion is missing. The DNA gave D and trimming, while V, J and clone size come from that table. Here the sample spans 2 million to 2.5 million clones, roughly 93% being singletons.

The chain has TRBV6-1 and TRBJ2-1; TRBD2 is a possible D gene (6 bases). This clonotype originated in a man aged 18 to 30 in good health. Some clones in this sample may be carry-over from other donors' samples. Specimen: naive CD4+ T cells from PBMCs. As to subset: CD45RA+ positively selected. The CDR3 reads CASSEASGGVYNEQFF. The CDR3 DNA is TGTGCCAGCAGTGAAGCATCTGGCGGGGTCTACAATGAGCAGTTCTTC.